These 22 T cell receptor beta chains came from one sample sequenced in a study of blood T cell repertoires in COVID-19. Profiled with immunoSEQ multiplex PCR; TCRdb holds only in-frame clones, not every one. The repertoire includes approximately 44,000 clones, more than 70% of them detected once, and 25% to 30% sits in the top ten. Material: peripheral blood. The receptors were gathered from an elderly woman with acute or convalescent COVID-19.

This CDR3 reads CASTTSTVDTGELFF. CDR3 sequence (DNA): TGTGCCAGCACTACTAGCACCGTGGACACCGGGGAGCTGTTTTTT. This chain connects TRBV2 to TRBJ2-2; weak D call: TRBD2 (6 bases). This CDR3 spans 15 amino acids. The germline V gene encodes CDR1 SNHLY and CDR2 FYNNEI. The V end was cut by 7 bases, the J end by 3 bases, with 15 bases between.

The V and J genes are TRBV2 and TRBJ2-2; the match to TRBD2 covers 14 bases. The V gene end was trimmed by 6 bases and the J gene end by 4 bases; junction bases not matched to a gene: 1. CDR1 is SNHLY, CDR2 FYNNEI, per germline. This CDR3 is 15 amino acids long. The CDR3 protein is CASSGLAGGTGELFF. DNA for the CDR3: TGTGCCAGCAGCGGACTAGCGGGGGGCACCGGGGAGCTGTTTTTT.

V and J are TRBV7-2 and TRBJ1-2; perhaps TRBD1 as D (6 bases). This CDR3 comprises 13 residues. CDR1 is SGHTA and CDR2 is FQGNSA in the germline V gene. The V end lost 5 bases, the J end lost 2 bases, and 9 bases lay between the germline ends. Written as DNA, the CDR3 is TGTGCCAGCAGCCGGGACAAAAACTATGGCTACACCTTC. This translates into CASSRDKNYGYTF.

This clone was seen more than once but under ten times. The chain combines TRBV4-1 with TRBJ1-5; a possible D gene is TRBD1 (6 bases). The CDR3 spans 17 residues. The germline V gene encodes CDR1 MGHRA and CDR2 YSYEKL. The ends were cut back, 0 bases at V and 0 bases at J, with 12 bases in the middle. Here the CDR3 reads CASSQDRTGNSNQPQHF. The DNA of the CDR3 is TGCGCCAGCAGCCAAGATCGTACAGGGAATAGCAATCAGCCCCAGCATTTT.

This clone was seen only once. The gene calls are TRBV28 and TRBJ1-2; D is perhaps TRBD1 (5 bases). Trimming cost V 2 bases and J 8 bases, with 21 bases left between them. This CDR3 has 16 amino acids. The germline V gene has CDR1 MDHEN and CDR2 SYDVKM. CDR3 region: CASSLIGLDSSEGYTF. The CDR3 coding sequence is TGTGCCAGCAGTTTAATTGGGCTAGACAGCTCCGAGGGCTACACCTTC.

The chain combines TRBV5-1 with TRBJ1-1, with D possibly matching TRBD1 (6 bases). Germline CDR1 and CDR2: SGHRS and YFSETQ. Trimming removed 4 bases from V and 1 base from J, with 11 bases in between. The CDR3 sequence is 14 residues long. The CDR3 reads CASSGLQGNTEAFF. The CDR3 DNA sequence: TGCGCCAGCAGCGGGTTACAGGGGAACACTGAAGCTTTCTTT. The full variable domain, rest sourced from reference TRBV5-1 and TRBJ1-1, is KAGVTQTPRYLIKTRGQQVTLSCSPISGHRSVSWYQQTPGQGLQFLFEYFSETQRNKGNFPGRFSGRQFSNSRSEMNVSTLELGDSALYLCASSGLQGNTEAFFGQGTRLTVV.

V is TRBV6-6 and J is TRBJ2-5, with 7 positions matching TRBD2. The CDR3 contains 16 residues. The V segment lost 5 bases and the J segment 4 bases; nucleotides outside the gene matches: 13. CDR1 and CDR2 (germline): MNHNY, SVGAGI (reference sequence). CDR3 region: CASSPVGGSYRETQYF. The CDR3 bases are TGTGCCAGCAGTCCGGTGGGGGGGAGTTATCGAGAGACCCAGTACTTC.

This clone was recorded only once. CDR3 nucleotide sequence: TGTGCCAGCAGCCAGCAGGGTCCCCGTGAGCAGTTCTTC. Amino acids: CASSQQGPREQFF. The gene calls are TRBV3-1 (or the pseudogene TRBV3-2) and TRBJ2-1; D may be TRBD1 (5 bases). Germline loops: CDR1 LGHDT, CDR2 YNNKEL (reference sequence). This CDR3 spans 13 amino acids. V lost 3 bases and J lost 9, with 12 bases in between.

This clone was counted a single time. This chain uses TRBV6-5 with TRBJ2-1; 8 positions agree with TRBD2. The ends lost 5 bases at V and 1 base at J; junction bases unmatched: 4. Germline lookup yields CDR1 MNHEY and CDR2 SVGAGI. The CDR3 is 15 amino acids. The CDR3 loop is CASSRAGASYNEQFF. The CDR3 bases are TGTGCCAGCAGTAGAGCGGGGGCATCCTACAATGAGCAGTTCTTC.

This sequence joins TRBV29-1 and TRBJ1-2, with a tentative D call TRBD1 (5 bases). V was trimmed by 7 bases and J by 12 bases, leaving 30 bases between them. Germline CDR1 is SQVTM and CDR2 is ANQGSEA. This CDR3 is 15 amino acids long. The CDR3 DNA reads TGCAGCGCCTTAATCGGGCATAAGGCAGAGGGACTCGACACCTTC. Its protein product is CSALIGHKAEGLDTF.

The genes are TRBV2 and TRBJ2-5; TRBD1 matches 12 bases. V dropped 6 bases and J dropped 5; count of bases not matched to a gene: 7. Germline V CDR1 and CDR2: SNHLY, FYNNEI. This CDR3 spans 15 amino acids. CDR3 protein: CASSRDRGPDETQYF. DNA for the CDR3: TGTGCCAGCAGCCGGGACAGGGGGCCGGACGAGACCCAGTACTTC.

V gene TRBV3-1 (or the pseudogene TRBV3-2) combines with J gene TRBJ1-2; 10 bases line up with TRBD1. V lost 4 bases to trimming and J lost 6 bases; unmatched junction nucleotides: 5. This CDR3 has 14 amino acids. The germline gives CDR1 LGHDT, CDR2 YNNKEL (reference sequence). CDR3 coding DNA: TGTGCCAGCAGCCCGGGACAGGGGTTGAATGGCTACACCTTC. Translated, it gives CASSPGQGLNGYTF.

The chain employs TRBV6-1 and TRBJ1-1; unclear D gene. The germline gives CDR1 MNHNS, CDR2 SASEGT. The V end was cut by 0 bases, the J end by 5 bases, with 7 bases between. The CDR3 has 13 amino acids. The CDR3, as DNA: TGTGCCAGCAGTGAAGCGCGTGGTACTGAAGCTTTCTTT. It translates to CASSEARGTEAFF.

This clone was detected only once. In DNA form, the CDR3 reads TGTGCCAGCAGCTTAGCCCGACAGAACACCGGGGAGCTGTTTTTT. This codes for CASSLARQNTGELFF. This chain joins TRBV11-2 and TRBJ2-2; no firm D call. Germline CDR1 and CDR2: SGHAT and FQNNGV. CDR3 length: 15 residues. Trimming took 1 base from V and 1 from J, leaving 7 bases between them. Filled out from reference TRBV11-2 and TRBJ2-2, the complete variable domain reads EAGVAQSPRYKIIEKRQSVAFWCNPISGHATLYWYQQILGQGPKLLIQFQNNGVVDDSQLPKDRFSAERLKGVDSTLKIQPAKLEDSAVYLCASSLARQNTGELFFGEGSRLTVL.

This chain connects TRBV14 to TRBJ1-3; 8 bases agree with TRBD1. There are 14 residues in the CDR3. The trim removed 0 bases at V and 10 bases at J, leaving 5 bases unmatched. In germline, CDR1 is SGHDN, CDR2 FVKESK. The chain's CDR3 is CASSQDRTGWTIYF. CDR3 in DNA: TGTGCCAGCAGCCAAGACCGGACAGGGTGGACCATATATTTT.

V gene TRBV7-2 combines with J gene TRBJ2-1, with 9 nucleotides matching TRBD1. The CDR3 extends over 16 amino acids. Germline CDR1 reads SGHTA; CDR2 reads FQGNSA. The V gene end was trimmed by 6 bases and the J gene end by 3 bases; junction bases not matched to a gene: 9. The DNA of the CDR3 is TGTGCCAGCAGTCTTACACAGGGGGCTTTCTACAATGAGCAGTTCTTC. It encodes CASSLTQGAFYNEQFF.

V is TRBV12-3 or TRBV12-4 and J is TRBJ2-5, with 9 bases fitting TRBD2. Trimming cost V 3 bases and J 7 bases; bases outside gene matches: 3. This CDR3 region has 13 residues. The CDR3 DNA reads TGTGCCAGCAGTTTCGAGACTAGCGGGACCCAGTACTTC. Encoded protein: CASSFETSGTQYF.

The V and J genes are TRBV19 and TRBJ1-3; 8 nucleotides align to TRBD1. The trim removed 7 bases at V and 0 bases at J, leaving 5 bases unmatched. Germline assignment: CDR1 LNHDA and CDR2 SQIVND (reference sequence). The CDR3 has 15 residues. CDR3 amino acids: CASTEQGDSGNTIYF. The CDR3 DNA sequence: TGTGCCAGTACGGAACAGGGGGACTCTGGAAACACCATATATTTT.

V gene TRBV5-1 combines with J gene TRBJ2-1, with 9 bases that match TRBD1. This CDR3 comprises 15 residues. Trimming cost V 6 bases and J 0 bases; bases outside gene matches: 4. Germline loops: CDR1 SGHRS, CDR2 YFSETQ. CDR3 DNA sequence: TGCGCCAGCACCCTGGGACAGGGCTCCTACAATGAGCAGTTCTTC. Its protein is CASTLGQGSYNEQFF.

A few counts support this clone. The chain joins TRBV7-9 to TRBJ1-2, with 9 positions matching TRBD1. This CDR3 contains 14 residues. The germline V gene encodes CDR1 SEHNR and CDR2 FQNEAQ (reference sequence). V was pared by 5 bases and J by 8 bases, with 9 bases of the junction left unmatched. CDR3 nucleotide sequence: TGTGCCAGCAGCCCCCGGGACAGGGTGGAAGGCTACACCTTC. Encoded protein: CASSPRDRVEGYTF.

V gene TRBV19 combines with J gene TRBJ1-1; D remains ambiguous. This CDR3 spans 11 amino acids. Germline-derived CDR1 and CDR2 are LNHDA and SQIVND (reference sequence). The V gene lost 10 bases and the J gene lost 3 bases, with 9 bases spanning the gap. The CDR3 loop is CATNRDTEAFF. For the CDR3, the DNA is TGTGCCACTAACCGGGACACTGAAGCTTTCTTT. Full variable domain (outside the CDR3, taken from reference TRBV19 and TRBJ1-1): DGGITQSPKYLFRKEGQNVTLSCEQNLNHDAMYWYRQDPGQGLRLIYYSQIVNDFQKGDIAEGYSVSREKKESFPLTVTSAQKNPTAFYLCATNRDTEAFFGQGTRLTVV.

The chain carries TRBV19 and TRBJ2-5, with D possibly being TRBD1 (5 bases). Trimming left V 3 bases short and J 0 bases short, with 8 bases between. The CDR3 length is 14 residues. Germline values: CDR1 LNHDA, CDR2 SQIVND (reference sequence). CDR3 residues: CASSMTAYQETQYF. CDR3 coding DNA: TGTGCCAGTAGTATGACAGCGTACCAAGAGACCCAGTACTTC.